Following are 5 T cell receptor beta chains from one sample sequenced in a study of T cells in Graves' hyperthyroidism and ophthalmopathy (dated by TCRdb to between 2017 and 2020). Preparation of the library involved multiplex PCR. The instrument was an Illumina HiSeq 2000. Amplification of TCR beta CDR3 regions was carried out from RNA transcripts. The TCR CDR3 was subjected to a first round of RT-PCR using the HTBI primer set and the Qiagen OneStep RT-PCR kit. Using fastp trimming at Q25 and MiXCR clonotype assembly, TCRdb reanalyzed the public sequencing data and kept in-frame beta chains. For every CDR3 protein sequence, its rows merge into one entry that carries the most common genes and DNA. In all, the sample holds roughly 550,000 distinct CDR3 sequences, and 16% of those were seen once. The ten most abundant clones make up around 28% of the sample. The sequencing sample was made of blood. All receptors come from a woman aged 25 to 39 with Graves' ophthalmopathy.

In its sample, this clonotype was seen many times. The chain carries TRBV28 and TRBJ2-5; D is undetermined. This CDR3 spans 15 amino acids. Trimming removed 2 bases from V and 2 bases from J, with 12 bases in between. Germline assignment: CDR1 MDHEN and CDR2 SYDVKM. CDR3 sequence: CASSLPLVPQETQYF. For the CDR3, the DNA is TGTGCCAGCAGTTTACCCCTAGTCCCTCAAGAGACCCAGTACTTC.

In this sample, this clonotype turned up many times. V and J are TRBV7-9 and TRBJ2-1, with a tentative D call TRBD2 (6 bases). Trimming left V 5 bases short and J 8 bases short, with 13 bases between. From germline, CDR1 is SEHNR and CDR2 FQNEAQ (reference sequence). This CDR3 is built from 13 residues. CDR3 nucleotides: TGTGCCAGCAGCCCGGGACTCCACTATGAGCAGTTCTTC. Protein sequence: CASSPGLHYEQFF. The entire variable domain, with the rest obtained from reference TRBV7-9 and TRBJ2-1, is as follows: DTGVSQNPRHKITKRGQNVTFRCDPISEHNRLYWYRQTLGQGPEFLTYFQNEAQLEKSRLLSDRFSAERPKGSFSTLEIQRTEQGDSAMYLCASSPGLHYEQFFGPGTRLTVL.

This clonotype was recorded at least ten times. J is TRBJ2-3 and V is TRBV30; 11 bases align to TRBD2. J gave up 4 bases and V 2 bases, and 5 bases lay outside the gene matches. The CDR3 loop spans 15 amino acids. Germline lookup yields CDR1 GTSNPN and CDR2 SVGIG (reference sequence). The CDR3 loop reads CAWSFTSGSADTQYF. The CDR3 DNA sequence: TGTGCCTGGAGTTTCACTAGCGGGAGCGCAGATACGCAGTATTTT.

This clonotype appeared many times. The V call is TRBV4-2, the J call TRBJ2-7; 13 nucleotides agree with TRBD2. V shed 4 bases, J shed 3 bases, and the junction held 6 bases outside the gene matches. Germline V gene sequence: CDR1 LGHNA, CDR2 YNFKEQ. CDR3 length: 16 residues. This CDR3 reads CASSRGTSGAYYEQYF. As DNA, the CDR3 is TGTGCCAGCAGCCGTGGGACTAGCGGGGCCTACTACGAGCAGTACTTC.

This clonotype was counted between two and nine times. The chain uses TRBV20-1 and TRBJ2-1, with TRBD2 identical over 8 bases. Per the germline V gene, CDR1 is DFQATT and CDR2 is SNEGSKA (reference sequence). With 5 bases clipped from V and 5 bases from J, the junction kept 14 bases outside the gene matches. CDR3 length equals 16 residues. In DNA, the CDR3 is TGCAGTGCTTTCCCCGAAACTAGCGGACACCACAATGAGCAGTTCTTC. Its translation is CSAFPETSGHHNEQFF.